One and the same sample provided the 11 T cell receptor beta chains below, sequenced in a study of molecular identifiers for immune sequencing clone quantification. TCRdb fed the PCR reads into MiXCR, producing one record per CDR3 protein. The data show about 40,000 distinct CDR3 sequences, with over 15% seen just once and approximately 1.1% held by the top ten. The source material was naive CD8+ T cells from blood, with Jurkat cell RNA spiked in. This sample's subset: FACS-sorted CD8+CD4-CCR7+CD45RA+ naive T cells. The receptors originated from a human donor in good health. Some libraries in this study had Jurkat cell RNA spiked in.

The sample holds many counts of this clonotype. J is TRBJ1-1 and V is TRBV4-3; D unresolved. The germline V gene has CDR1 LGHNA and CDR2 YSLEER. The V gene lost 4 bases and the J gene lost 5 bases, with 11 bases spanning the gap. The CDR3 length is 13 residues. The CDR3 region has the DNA TGCGCCAGCAGCCCAGGCGGCGGGACTGAAGCTTTCTTT. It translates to CASSPGGGTEAFF.

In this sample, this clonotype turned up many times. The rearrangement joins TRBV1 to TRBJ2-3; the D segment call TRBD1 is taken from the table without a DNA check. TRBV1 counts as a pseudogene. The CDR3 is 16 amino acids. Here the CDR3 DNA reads TGCACCAGCAGCCTAAGAGGGCTCCGGGGGACAGATACGCAGTATTTT. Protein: CTSSLRGLRGTDTQYF.

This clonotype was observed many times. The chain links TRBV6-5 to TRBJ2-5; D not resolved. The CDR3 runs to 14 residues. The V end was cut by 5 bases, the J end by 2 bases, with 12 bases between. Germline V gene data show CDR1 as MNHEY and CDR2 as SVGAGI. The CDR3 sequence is CASSPPHTQETQYF. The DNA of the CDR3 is TGTGCCAGCAGTCCACCCCACACACAAGAGACCCAGTACTTC.

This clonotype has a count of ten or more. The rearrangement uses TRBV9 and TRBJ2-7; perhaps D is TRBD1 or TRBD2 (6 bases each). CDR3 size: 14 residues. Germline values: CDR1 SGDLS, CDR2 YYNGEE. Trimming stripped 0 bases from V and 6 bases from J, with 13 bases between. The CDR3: CASSVVGGPGEQYF. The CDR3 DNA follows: TGTGCCAGCAGCGTAGTGGGGGGCCCCGGCGAGCAGTACTTC.

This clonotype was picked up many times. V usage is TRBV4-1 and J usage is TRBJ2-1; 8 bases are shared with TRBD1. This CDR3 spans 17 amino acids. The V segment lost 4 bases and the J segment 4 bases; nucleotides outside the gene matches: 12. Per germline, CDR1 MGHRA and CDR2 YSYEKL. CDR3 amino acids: CASSPPIGRQGYNEQFF. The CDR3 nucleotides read TGCGCCAGCAGCCCCCCCATCGGGAGACAGGGGTACAATGAGCAGTTCTTC.

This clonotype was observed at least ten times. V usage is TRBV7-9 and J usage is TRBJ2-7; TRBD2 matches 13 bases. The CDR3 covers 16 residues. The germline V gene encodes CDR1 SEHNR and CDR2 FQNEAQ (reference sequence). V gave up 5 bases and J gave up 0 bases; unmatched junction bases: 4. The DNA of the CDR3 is TGTGCCAGCAGCCTCGGACTAGCGGGGGCCTCCTACGAGCAGTACTTC. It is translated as CASSLGLAGASYEQYF.

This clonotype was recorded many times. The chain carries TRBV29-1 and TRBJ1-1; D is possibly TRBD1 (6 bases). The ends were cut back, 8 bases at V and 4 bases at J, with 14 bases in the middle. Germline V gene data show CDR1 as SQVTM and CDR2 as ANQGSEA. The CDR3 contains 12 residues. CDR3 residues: CSSKGESTEAFF. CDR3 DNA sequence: TGCAGCTCAAAGGGGGAGAGCACTGAAGCTTTCTTT.

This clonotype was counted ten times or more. CDR3 loop: CASSYRNTGELFF. The CDR3 DNA sequence: TGTGCCAGCAGCTACAGGAACACCGGGGAGCTGTTTTTT. The genes are TRBV7-9 and TRBJ2-2, with D uncertain. Trimming cost V 4 bases and J 1 base, with 4 bases left between them. This CDR3 spans 13 amino acids. The germline V gene has CDR1 SEHNR and CDR2 FQNEAQ (reference sequence).

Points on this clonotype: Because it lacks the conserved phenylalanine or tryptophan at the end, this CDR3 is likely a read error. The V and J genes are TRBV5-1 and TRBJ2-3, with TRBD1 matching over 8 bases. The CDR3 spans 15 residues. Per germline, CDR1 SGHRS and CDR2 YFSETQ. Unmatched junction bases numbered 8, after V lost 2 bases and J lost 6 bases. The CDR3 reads CASSFGQGSADTQYS. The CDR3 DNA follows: TGCGCCAGCAGCTTCGGACAGGGTAGTGCGGATACGCAGTATTCT.

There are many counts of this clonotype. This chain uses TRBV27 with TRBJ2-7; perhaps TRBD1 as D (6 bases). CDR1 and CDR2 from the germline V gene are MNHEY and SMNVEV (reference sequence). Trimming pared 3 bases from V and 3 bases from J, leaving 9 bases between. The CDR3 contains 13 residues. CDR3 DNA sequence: TGTGCCAGCAGTTTTCGGACAGACTACGAGCAGTACTTC. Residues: CASSFRTDYEQYF.

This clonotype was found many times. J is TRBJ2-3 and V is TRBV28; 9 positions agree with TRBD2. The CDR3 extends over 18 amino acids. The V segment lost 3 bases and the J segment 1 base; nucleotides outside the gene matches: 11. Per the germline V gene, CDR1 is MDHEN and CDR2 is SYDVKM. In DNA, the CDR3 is TGTGCCAGCAGTTTTCCGTGGCGGGAGGGCCGACGCACAGATACGCAGTATTTT. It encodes CASSFPWREGRRTDTQYF.